Listed below are T cell receptor beta chains from one sample, sequenced in a study of blood T cell repertoires in COVID-19. TCRdb's copy holds only in-frame clones and misses some; the assay was immunoSEQ multiplex PCR. The top ten clones hold about 8% of a sample with 130,000 to 150,000 clones, roughly 76% of them seen once. The sequenced sample consisted of peripheral blood. These receptors came from a human donor with acute or convalescent COVID-19. The donor label of this sample is uncertain. The CDR3 runs from the conserved cysteine through the conserved F or W. A D gene is named only where the DNA matches it firmly. Some rows have no size entry. The others give once, few or many, or a class for an expanded clone.

>TRBV5-6|-|TRBJ1-5|-
TGTGCCAGCAGCGATCAGGGAAGGCACAATCAGCCCCAGCATTTT
CASSDQGRHNQPQHF
>TRBV5-4|-|TRBJ2-1|-
TGTGCCAGCAGCTTGGGAGGGCGGGGACGTTACAATGAGCAGTTCTTC
CASSLGGRGRYNEQFF
>TRBV10-3|-|TRBJ2-3|-
TGTGCCATCAGTGAAATCGACGGGGATACGCAGTATTTT
CAISEIDGDTQYF
>TRBV6-6|TRBD1|TRBJ1-2|-
TGTGCCAGCAGTTACGGACAGGCCTATGGCTACACCTTC
CASSYGQAYGYTF
>TRBV18|TRBD1|TRBJ1-3|-
TGTGCCAGCTCCCCGGGACAGGGGGCGAACACCATATATTTT
CASSPGQGANTIYF
>TRBV7-6|-|TRBJ2-1|-
TGTGCCAGCAGCAAAACCGGGACTGGGTACAATGAGCAGTTCTTC
CASSKTGTGYNEQFF
>TRBV6-6|-|TRBJ1-5|-
TGTGCCAGCAGTTACTCGAGAGAGTTTAATCAGCCCCAGCATTTT
CASSYSREFNQPQHF
>TRBV5-4|TRBD1|TRBJ2-2|once
TGTGCCAGCAGCTCTCCGCCGGGACAGATGAACACCGGGGAGCTGTTTTTT
CASSSPPGQMNTGELFF
>TRBV20-1|-|TRBJ1-2|-
TGCAGTGCTCCCCGACAGGCTGGCTACACCTTC
CSAPRQAGYTF
>TRBV18|TRBD1|TRBJ1-5|-
TGTGCCAGCTCACCACCGGGACAGGGTTCGGTGGGTCAGCCCCAGCATTTT
CASSPPGQGSVGQPQHF
>TRBV19|-|TRBJ1-2|-
TGTGCCAGTAGTATAGGTAGGCAGAGGAAAAATGGCTACACCTTC
CASSIGRQRKNGYTF
>TRBV19|-|TRBJ1-2|-
TGTGCCAGTAGTAGGGGGGGATCCCTCTGGGGCTACACCTTC
CASSRGGSLWGYTF
>TRBV6-1|TRBD2|TRBJ2-3|-
TGTGCCAGCAGTGATGTACCCTTCAGCGGGGGGAGGGCTAGCACAGATACGCAGTATTTT
CASSDVPFSGGRASTDTQYF
>TRBV9|-|TRBJ1-4|once
TGTGCCAGCAGCGTAGGAGGTTCCACCTACGGAGAAAAACTGTTTTTT
CASSVGGSTYGEKLFF
>TRBV30|-|TRBJ1-1|-
TGTGCCTGGAGTTACACGGTTGAGGGAGAAGCTTTCTTT
CAWSYTVEGEAFF
>TRBV7-3|-|TRBJ1-6|-
TGTGCCAGCAGCTTAGTCGGGAGACGCTATAATTCACCCCTCCACTTT
CASSLVGRRYNSPLHF
>TRBV6-1|-|TRBJ1-2|-
TGTGCCAGCAGTGAACATCCAGGAATCCACTATGGCTACACCTTC
CASSEHPGIHYGYTF
>TRBV11-1|TRBD2|TRBJ2-2|-
TGTGCCAGCAGCTCCCTAGCGGGCGGGGAGCTGTTTTTT
CASSSLAGGELFF
>TRBV5-1|-|TRBJ1-3|-
TGCGCCAGCAGCTTCAGGGACTCTGGAAACACCATATATTTT
CASSFRDSGNTIYF
>TRBV19|-|TRBJ1-5|-
TGTGCCAGTAGTATAGGTCAGGGTGGTCAGCCCCAGCATTTT
CASSIGQGGQPQHF
>TRBV7-9|TRBD1|TRBJ2-7|-
TGTGCCAGCAGCTCAGAGGGGACAGGGGTGAACGAGCAGTACTTC
CASSSEGTGVNEQYF
>TRBV5-1|TRBD1|TRBJ1-3|-
TGCGCCAGCAGCGTTGGGACAGCTGGAAACACCATATATTTT
CASSVGTAGNTIYF
>TRBV19|TRBD1|TRBJ1-2|-
TGTGCCAGTAGTCAAGGACAGGGCGCAAGGGGGGACTATGGCTACACCTTC
CASSQGQGARGDYGYTF
>TRBV11-1|-|TRBJ2-5|-
TGTGCCAGCAGCTTAGCGCGGACAGCCCGGACCCAGTACTTC
CASSLARTARTQYF
>TRBV2|TRBD2|TRBJ2-2|-
TGTGCCAGCAGTGAATTAGAGCGGGGGCCGGGCGGGGAGCTGTTTTTT
CASSELERGPGGELFF
>TRBV6-5|-|TRBJ2-2|-
TGTGCCAGCAGTTACTCGGACACGAACACCGGGGAGCTGTTTTTT
CASSYSDTNTGELFF
>TRBV5-1|-|TRBJ2-1|-
TGCGCCAGCAGCCTCACGGTAGGAGATTACAATGAGCAGTTCTTC
CASSLTVGDYNEQFF
>TRBV18|TRBD2|TRBJ2-7|-
TGTGCCAGCTCACCACCGATACTAGCGGGGGGGCAATGGGGCGAGCAGTACTTC
CASSPPILAGGQWGEQYF
>TRBV2|TRBD1|TRBJ1-2|-
TGTGCCAGGAGTCCGGGACAGGGGTATGGCTACACCTTC
CARSPGQGYGYTF
>TRBV7-9|TRBD2|TRBJ2-1|-
TGTGCCAGCAGTTTCCTAGCGGGGGGGCCAGTTGAGCAGTTCTTC
CASSFLAGGPVEQFF
>TRBV30|-|TRBJ1-3|-
TGTGCCTGGAACCGCGGGGGTCTTGGAAACACCATATATTTT
CAWNRGGLGNTIYF
>TRBV2|-|TRBJ2-7|-
TGTGCCAGCAGTTTTACTAGCATCTACGAGCAGTACTTC
CASSFTSIYEQYF
>TRBV3-1/TRBV3-2|-|TRBJ1-6|-
TGTGCCAGCAGGGGGGGGGCTAATTCACCCCTCCACTTT
CASRGGANSPLHF
>TRBV18|-|TRBJ2-3|-
TGTGCCAGCTCACCACCGCGGGGGCCTGACACAGATACGCAGTATTTT
CASSPPRGPDTDTQYF
>TRBV30|-|TRBJ1-4|once
TGTGCCTGGGACGGAGGAAATGAAAAACTGTTTTTT
CAWDGGNEKLFF
>TRBV7-8|TRBD1|TRBJ1-5|-
TGTGCCAGCAGCCCGAAAAGGGAGCGGACAGGGGGCCAGCCCCAGCATTTT
CASSPKRERTGGQPQHF
>TRBV9|-|TRBJ2-5|-
TGTGCCAGCAGCGTAGAAACGGGGGTGAGGGAGACCCAGTACTTC
CASSVETGVRETQYF
>TRBV6-6|-|TRBJ1-5|many
TGTGCCAGCAGTTACTCGCAACCAGGACAGCCCCAGCATTTT
CASSYSQPGQPQHF
>TRBV20-1|-|TRBJ2-7|-
TGCAGTGCTAGCGCGGGCGAGCAGTACTTC
CSASAGEQYF
>TRBV6-4|-|TRBJ2-3|-
TGTGCCACCCGGGATGGAGGCACAGATACGCAGTATTTT
CATRDGGTDTQYF
>TRBV4-2|TRBD2|TRBJ2-3|-
TGTGCCAGCAGCCAACTTGGACTAGCAGCAAGAGATACGCAGTATTTT
CASSQLGLAARDTQYF
>TRBV27|TRBD2|TRBJ2-3|once
TGTGCCAGCAGCCCTAGCGGGAGTAGCACAGATACGCAGTATTTT
CASSPSGSSTDTQYF
>TRBV18|-|TRBJ2-3|-
TGTGCCAGCTCATCGGACAGAACAGATACGCAGTATTTT
CASSSDRTDTQYF
>TRBV5-5|TRBD1|TRBJ1-5|-
TGTGCCAGCAGCTTGACAGGGGTACGAGGAAGCAATCAGCCCCAGCATTTT
CASSLTGVRGSNQPQHF